This is a list of T cell receptor beta chains from one sample in a study of cytomegalovirus exposure and HLA in healthy donors. Assay used: immunoSEQ multiplex PCR; TCRdb lists only in-frame clones, some missing. Of 150,000 to 200,000 clones listed, over 70% are singletons. Sequencing used PBMCs. The source of these receptors is a female donor in good health and CMV-seronegative. The CDR3 runs from the conserved cysteine through the conserved F or W. A D gene is named only where the DNA matches it firmly. Clone size is not always given. Where it is, it says once, few, many or a class for expanded clones.

V gene	clone size	CDR3 length	D gene	J gene	CDR3 protein	CDR3 DNA
TRBV15	NA	13	TRBD1	TRBJ2-7	CATQRGQAYEQYF	TGTGCCACCCAGAGGGGGCAGGCCTACGAGCAGTACTTC
TRBV30	NA	13	NA	TRBJ1-5	CAWSAGGYQPQHF	TGTGCCTGGAGTGCAGGCGGGTATCAGCCCCAGCATTTT
TRBV5-5	NA	11	NA	TRBJ1-1	CASSPGNEAFF	TGTGCCAGCAGCCCAGGGAACGAAGCTTTCTTT
TRBV5-5	few	15	TRBD1	TRBJ1-1	CASSSGTGVYTEAFF	TGTGCCAGCAGCTCGGGGACAGGGGTGTACACTGAAGCTTTCTTT
TRBV14	NA	13	NA	TRBJ1-5	CASSQDLNQPQHF	TGTGCCAGCAGCCAAGATCTCAATCAGCCCCAGCATTTT
TRBV7-8	few	15	TRBD1	TRBJ1-1	CASSLGTGMNTEAFF	TGTGCCAGCAGCTTAGGGACAGGAATGAACACTGAAGCTTTCTTT
TRBV19	few	14	NA	TRBJ1-2	CASSIGGARYGYTF	TGTGCCAGTAGTATAGGTGGGGCTCGGTATGGCTACACCTTC
TRBV5-8	few	15	NA	TRBJ1-1	CASSQWPGGHTEAFF	TGTGCCAGCAGCCAATGGCCCGGGGGGCACACTGAAGCTTTCTTT
TRBV18	few	16	NA	TRBJ2-2	CASSPPRQPNTGELFF	TGTGCCAGCTCACCACCGAGACAGCCGAACACCGGGGAGCTGTTTTTT
TRBV10-3	NA	15	NA	TRBJ2-7	CAISESEDRSYEQYF	TGTGCCATCAGTGAGTCGGAGGACAGATCATACGAGCAGTACTTC
TRBV10-2	few	15	TRBD1	TRBJ2-7	CASEAGKGAVYEQYF	TGCGCCAGCGAGGCCGGTAAGGGGGCGGTCTACGAGCAGTACTTC
TRBV10-3	NA	17	TRBD1	TRBJ1-5	CAISESSDRGPNQPQHF	TGTGCCATCAGTGAGTCCTCGGACAGGGGCCCCAATCAGCCCCAGCATTTT
TRBV18	few	14	TRBD2	TRBJ2-7	CASSPGTSGYEQYF	TGTGCCAGCTCACCTGGGACTAGCGGTTACGAGCAGTACTTC
TRBV4-3	few	16	TRBD1	TRBJ2-7	CASSHLRTGWTYEQYF	TGCGCCAGCAGCCACCTCAGGACAGGGTGGACCTACGAGCAGTACTTC
TRBV6-5	NA	15	TRBD1	TRBJ1-1	CASSLGTGRDTEAFF	TGTGCCAGCAGTTTAGGGACAGGGAGGGACACTGAAGCTTTCTTT
TRBV7-6	NA	17	TRBD2	TRBJ2-7	CASSKGPSSGSRYEQYF	TGTGCCAGCAGCAAAGGGCCCTCTAGCGGGAGTAGGTACGAGCAGTACTTC
TRBV11-2	NA	14	NA	TRBJ1-1	CASIRGGPNSEAFF	TGTGCCAGCATAAGGGGGGGGCCCAACTCTGAAGCTTTCTTT
TRBV7-9	NA	15	TRBD2	TRBJ2-5	CASSLGTSGSETQYF	TGTGCCAGCAGCTTAGGGACTAGCGGGAGCGAGACCCAGTACTTC
TRBV30	NA	14	TRBD1	TRBJ2-7	CAWIKRQGLYEQYF	TGTGCCTGGATCAAAAGACAGGGGCTCTACGAGCAGTACTTC
TRBV6-5	few	14	NA	TRBJ2-5	CASSYSRSQETQYF	TGTGCCAGCAGTTACTCACGCAGCCAAGAGACCCAGTACTTC
TRBV27	NA	15	NA	TRBJ2-7	CASSLGGPSSYEQYF	TGTGCCAGCAGTCTAGGGGGTCCTAGCTCCTACGAGCAGTACTTC